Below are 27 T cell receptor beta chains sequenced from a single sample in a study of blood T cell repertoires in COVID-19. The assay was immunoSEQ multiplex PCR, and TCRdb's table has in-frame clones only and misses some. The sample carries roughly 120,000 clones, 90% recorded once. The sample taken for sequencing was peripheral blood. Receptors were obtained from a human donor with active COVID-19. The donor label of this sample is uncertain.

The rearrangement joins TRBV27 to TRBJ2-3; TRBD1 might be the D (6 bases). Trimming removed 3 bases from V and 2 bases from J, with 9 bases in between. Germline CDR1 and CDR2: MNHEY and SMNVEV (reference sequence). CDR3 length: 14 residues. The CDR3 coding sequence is TGTGCCAGCAGTTTGTGGGGGCTCACAGATACGCAGTATTTT. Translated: CASSLWGLTDTQYF.

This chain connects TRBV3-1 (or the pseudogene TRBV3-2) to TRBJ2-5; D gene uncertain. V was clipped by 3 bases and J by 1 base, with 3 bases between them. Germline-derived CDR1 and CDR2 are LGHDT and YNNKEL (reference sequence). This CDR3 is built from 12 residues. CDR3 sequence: CASSHSQETQYF. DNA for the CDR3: TGTGCCAGCAGCCACTCCCAAGAGACCCAGTACTTC.

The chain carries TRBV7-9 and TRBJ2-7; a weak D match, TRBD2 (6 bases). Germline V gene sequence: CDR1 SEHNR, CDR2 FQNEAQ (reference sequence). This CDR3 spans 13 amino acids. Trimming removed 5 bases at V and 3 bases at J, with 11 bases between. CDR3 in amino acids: CASSLTGDYEQYF. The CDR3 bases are TGTGCCAGCAGCCTGACGGGGGACTACGAGCAGTACTTC.

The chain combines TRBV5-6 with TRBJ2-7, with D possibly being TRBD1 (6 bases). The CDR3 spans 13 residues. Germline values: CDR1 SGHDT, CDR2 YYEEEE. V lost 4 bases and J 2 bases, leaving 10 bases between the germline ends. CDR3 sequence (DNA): TGTGCCAGCAGCCCCGGACAGACCTACGAGCAGTACTTC. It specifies CASSPGQTYEQYF.

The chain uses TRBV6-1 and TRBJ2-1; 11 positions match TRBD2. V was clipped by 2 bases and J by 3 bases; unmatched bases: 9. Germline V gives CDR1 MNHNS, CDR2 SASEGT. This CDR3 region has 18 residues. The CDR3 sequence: CASSEPLLSGGVYNEQFF. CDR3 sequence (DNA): TGTGCCAGCAGTGAACCGTTACTTAGCGGGGGGGTCTACAATGAGCAGTTCTTC.

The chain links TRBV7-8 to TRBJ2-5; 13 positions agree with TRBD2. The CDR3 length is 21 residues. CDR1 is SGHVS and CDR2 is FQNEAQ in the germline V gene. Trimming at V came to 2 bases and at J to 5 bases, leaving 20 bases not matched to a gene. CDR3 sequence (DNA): TGTGCCAGCAGCTTACCCCGGACTAGCGGGGGACATACCAACATTCTGGAGACCCAGTACTTC. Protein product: CASSLPRTSGGHTNILETQYF.

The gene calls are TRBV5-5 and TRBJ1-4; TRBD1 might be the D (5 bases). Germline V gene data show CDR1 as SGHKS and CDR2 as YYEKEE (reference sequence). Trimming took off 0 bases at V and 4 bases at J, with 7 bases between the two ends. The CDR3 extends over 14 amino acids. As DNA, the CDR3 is TGTGCCAGCAGCTTGGGACAGATTAATGAAAAACTGTTTTTT. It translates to CASSLGQINEKLFF.

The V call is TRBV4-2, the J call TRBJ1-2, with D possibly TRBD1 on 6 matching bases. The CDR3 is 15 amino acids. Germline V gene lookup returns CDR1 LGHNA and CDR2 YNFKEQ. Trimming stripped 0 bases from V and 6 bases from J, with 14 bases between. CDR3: CASSQDTGRLDGYTF. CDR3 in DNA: TGTGCCAGCAGCCAAGACACAGGGAGACTGGATGGCTACACCTTC.

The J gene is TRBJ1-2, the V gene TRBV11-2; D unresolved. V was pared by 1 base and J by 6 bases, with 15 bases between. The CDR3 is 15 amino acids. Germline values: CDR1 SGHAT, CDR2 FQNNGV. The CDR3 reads CASSLGRATRDGYTF. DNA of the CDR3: TGTGCCAGCAGCTTAGGGCGGGCTACTAGGGATGGCTACACCTTC.

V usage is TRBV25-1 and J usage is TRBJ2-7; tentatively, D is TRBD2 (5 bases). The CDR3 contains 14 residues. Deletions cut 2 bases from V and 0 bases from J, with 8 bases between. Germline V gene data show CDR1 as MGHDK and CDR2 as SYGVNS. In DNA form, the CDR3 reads TGTGCCAGCAGTGAACGAGGACTCTCCTACGAGCAGTACTTC. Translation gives CASSERGLSYEQYF.

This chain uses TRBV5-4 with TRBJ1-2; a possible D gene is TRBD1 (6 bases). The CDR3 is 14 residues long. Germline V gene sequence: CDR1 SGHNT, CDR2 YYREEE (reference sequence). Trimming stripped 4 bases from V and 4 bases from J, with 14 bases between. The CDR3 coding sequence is TGTGCCAGCAGCCCCAAACAGGGTTCCTATGGCTACACCTTC. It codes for CASSPKQGSYGYTF.

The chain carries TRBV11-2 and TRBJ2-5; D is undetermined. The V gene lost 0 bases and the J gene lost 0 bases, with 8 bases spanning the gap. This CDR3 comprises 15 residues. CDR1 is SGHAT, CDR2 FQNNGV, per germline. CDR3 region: CASSLDPRYQETQYF. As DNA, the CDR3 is TGTGCCAGCAGCTTAGACCCCAGGTACCAAGAGACCCAGTACTTC.

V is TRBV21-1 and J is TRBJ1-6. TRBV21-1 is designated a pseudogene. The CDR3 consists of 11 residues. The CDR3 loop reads CASSNEGGNHF. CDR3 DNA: TGTGCCAGCAGCAACGAGGGAGGTAACCACTTT.

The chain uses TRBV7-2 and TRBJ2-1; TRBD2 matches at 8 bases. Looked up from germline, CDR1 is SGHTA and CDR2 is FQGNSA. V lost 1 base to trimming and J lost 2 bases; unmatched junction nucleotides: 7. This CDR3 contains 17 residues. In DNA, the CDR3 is TGTGCCAGCAGCTTAGTTAGTAGCGGGGTTACCTACAATGAGCAGTTCTTC. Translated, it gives CASSLVSSGVTYNEQFF.

This CDR3 is CASSYRSREPQHF. The CDR3 bases are TGTGCCAGCAGTTACAGGTCGAGGGAGCCCCAGCATTTT. The J gene is TRBJ1-5, the V gene TRBV6-6; D unclear. Trimming took 2 bases from V and 8 from J, leaving 10 bases between them. This CDR3 spans 13 amino acids. The germline V gene encodes CDR1 MNHNY and CDR2 SVGAGI (reference sequence).

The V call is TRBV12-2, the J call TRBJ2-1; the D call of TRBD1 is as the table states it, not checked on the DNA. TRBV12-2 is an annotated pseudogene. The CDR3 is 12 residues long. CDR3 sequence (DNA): TGTGCAAGTCGCTCCTCAGTTTCGGAGCAGTTCTTC. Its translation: CASRSSVSEQFF.

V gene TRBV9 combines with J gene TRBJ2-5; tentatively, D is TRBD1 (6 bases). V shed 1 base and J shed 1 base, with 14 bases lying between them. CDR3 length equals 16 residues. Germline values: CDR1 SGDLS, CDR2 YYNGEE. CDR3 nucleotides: TGTGCCAGCAGCGTAACCACCGGGACAACCCAAGAGACCCAGTACTTC. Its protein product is CASSVTTGTTQETQYF.

The DNA for the CDR3 is TGTGCCAGCAGCTTAGGTTCCGGCAGGGTTAATTCACCCCTCCACTTT. Translating it yields CASSLGSGRVNSPLHF. This sequence joins TRBV7-2 and TRBJ1-6, with D maybe TRBD1 (5 bases). V lost 1 base and J 6 bases, leaving 13 bases between the germline ends. This CDR3 has 16 residues. The germline gives CDR1 SGHTA, CDR2 FQGNSA.

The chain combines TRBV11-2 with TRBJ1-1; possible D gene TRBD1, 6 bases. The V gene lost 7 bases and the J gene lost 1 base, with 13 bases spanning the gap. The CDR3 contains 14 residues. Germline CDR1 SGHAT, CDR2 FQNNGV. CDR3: CASKTTGSNTEAFF. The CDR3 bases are TGTGCCAGCAAGACTACAGGGTCGAACACTGAAGCTTTCTTT.

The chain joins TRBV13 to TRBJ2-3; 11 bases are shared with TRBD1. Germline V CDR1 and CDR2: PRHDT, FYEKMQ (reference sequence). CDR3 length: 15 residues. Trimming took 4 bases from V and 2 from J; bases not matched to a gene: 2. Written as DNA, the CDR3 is TGTGCCAGCAGCTCAGGACAGGGGGCCACAGATACGCAGTATTTT. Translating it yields CASSSGQGATDTQYF.

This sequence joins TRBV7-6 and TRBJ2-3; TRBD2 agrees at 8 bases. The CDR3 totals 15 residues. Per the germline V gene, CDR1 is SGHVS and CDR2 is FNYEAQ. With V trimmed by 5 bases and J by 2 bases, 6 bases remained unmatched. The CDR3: CASSRAGGYTDTQYF. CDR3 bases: TGTGCCAGCAGCCGCGCGGGGGGATACACAGATACGCAGTATTTT.

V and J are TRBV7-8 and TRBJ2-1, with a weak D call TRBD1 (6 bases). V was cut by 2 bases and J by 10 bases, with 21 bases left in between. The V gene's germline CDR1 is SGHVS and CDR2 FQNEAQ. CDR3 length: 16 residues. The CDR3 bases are TGTGCCAGCAGCTTACATGGGGGCGGCTACGATGTGGAGCAGTTCTTC. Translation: CASSLHGGGYDVEQFF.

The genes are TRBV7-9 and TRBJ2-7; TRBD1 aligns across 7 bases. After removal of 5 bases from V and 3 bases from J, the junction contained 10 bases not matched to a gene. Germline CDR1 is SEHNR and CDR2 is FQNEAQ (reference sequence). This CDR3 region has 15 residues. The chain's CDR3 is CASSVLGDRHYEQYF. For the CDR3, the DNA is TGTGCCAGCAGCGTCCTAGGGGACAGACACTACGAGCAGTACTTC. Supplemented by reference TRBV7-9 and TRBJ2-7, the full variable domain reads DTGVSQNPRHKITKRGQNVTFRCDPISEHNRLYWYRQTLGQGPEFLTYFQNEAQLEKSRLLSDRFSAERPKGSFSTLEIQRTEQGDSAMYLCASSVLGDRHYEQYFGPGTRLTVT.

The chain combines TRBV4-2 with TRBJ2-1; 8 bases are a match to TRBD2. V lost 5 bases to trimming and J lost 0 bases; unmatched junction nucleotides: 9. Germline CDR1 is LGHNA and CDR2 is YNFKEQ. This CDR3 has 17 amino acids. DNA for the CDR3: TGTGCCAGCAGCGTGCGACCGGGGGGGAGCTCCTACAATGAGCAGTTCTTC. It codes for CASSVRPGGSSYNEQFF.

The CDR3 coding sequence is TGTGCCAGCGGCCGGCTAGCGGGGGGACGTAGTGGGGAGACCCAGTACTTC. This gives the protein CASGRLAGGRSGETQYF. The J gene is TRBJ2-5, the V gene TRBV5-4; 11 nucleotides agree with TRBD2. Germline V lookup: CDR1 SGHNT, CDR2 YYREEE (reference sequence). The V gene end was trimmed by 7 bases and the J gene end by 5 bases; junction bases not matched to a gene: 16. CDR3 length: 17 residues.

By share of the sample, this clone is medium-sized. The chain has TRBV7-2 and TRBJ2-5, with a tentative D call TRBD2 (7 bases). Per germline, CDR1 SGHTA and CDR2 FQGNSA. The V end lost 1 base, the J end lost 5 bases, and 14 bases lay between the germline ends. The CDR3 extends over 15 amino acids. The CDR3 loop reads CASSLGGGRVETQYF. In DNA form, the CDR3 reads TGTGCCAGCAGCTTAGGGGGGGGCAGGGTGGAGACCCAGTACTTC.

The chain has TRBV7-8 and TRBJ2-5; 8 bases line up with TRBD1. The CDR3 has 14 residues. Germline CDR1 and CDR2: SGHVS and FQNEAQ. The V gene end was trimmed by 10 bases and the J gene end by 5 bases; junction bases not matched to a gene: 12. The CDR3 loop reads CAIPRSGGGETQYF. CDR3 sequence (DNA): TGTGCCATCCCACGATCAGGGGGCGGGGAGACCCAGTACTTC.